The rows below give T cell receptor beta chains drawn from one sample of a study of T cell responses to AZD1222 COVID-19 vaccine. Profiled with immunoSEQ multiplex PCR; TCRdb holds only in-frame clones, not every one. Counted here are about 110,000 clones, roughly 88% occurring once; the ten biggest clones make up about 15%. Sequenced here: peripheral blood, sampled on day 0 of AZD1222 vaccination. These receptors originate from an adult in good health. CDR3s include the opening cysteine and the closing phenylalanine or tryptophan. Each record gives: D gene, V gene, J gene, clone size, CDR3 length, CDR3 DNA, CDR3 protein. D genes are given only for firm matches. Clone size is not always given. Where it is, it says once, few, many or a class for expanded clones.

.,TRBV18,TRBJ1-1,once,14,TGTGCCAGCTCACCAGCTATGGTTCAGGACGAAGCTTTCTTT,CASSPAMVQDEAFF
.,TRBV27,TRBJ2-3,.,13,TGTGCCAGCACGTGGGCTAATGGGGATACGCAGTATTTT,CASTWANGDTQYF
TRBD2,TRBV11-2,TRBJ2-5,.,19,TGTGCCAGCAGCCCCAGAGCGGGGCCGGGACTTCATTTTGGAGAGACCCAGTACTTC,CASSPRAGPGLHFGETQYF
.,TRBV24-1,TRBJ2-1,.,16,TGTGCCACCAGTGATTCGTGGATGACCTCCTACAATGAGCAGTTCTTC,CATSDSWMTSYNEQFF
.,TRBV7-9,TRBJ2-7,once,16,TGTGCCAGCAGCTCCCGGCGGACGGTCTCAGGGTACGAGCAGTACTTC,CASSSRRTVSGYEQYF
.,TRBV7-9,TRBJ1-2,few,14,TGTGCCAGCAGCCATCGACAGGCCCTCTTGGGCTACACCTTC,CASSHRQALLGYTF
.,TRBV18,TRBJ1-4,.,15,TGTGCCAGCTCACCACCCACGGGTTATCGGGAAAAACTGTTTTTT,CASSPPTGYREKLFF
.,TRBV6-5,TRBJ2-1,.,14,TGTGCCAGCAGGGGGCTACAAGGCGTGGGTGAGCAGTTCTTC,CASRGLQGVGEQFF
.,TRBV3-1/TRBV3-2,TRBJ1-1,.,15,TGTGCCAGCAGCCTTAACCGACAGAGGAGGACTGAAGCTTTCTTT,CASSLNRQRRTEAFF
.,TRBV30,TRBJ2-1,.,13,TGTGCCTGGAGTGTGGGATTAGACAGAGAGCAGTTCTTC,CAWSVGLDREQFF
.,TRBV19,TRBJ1-1,once,13,TGTGCCAGTATGGGGGGATACAAGACTGAAGCTTTCTTT,CASMGGYKTEAFF
.,TRBV6-2/TRBV6-3,TRBJ1-4,.,14,TGTGCCAGCAGTTGGTCCGGGAACACTGGGGGACTGTTTTTT,CASSWSGNTGGLFF
.,TRBV3-1/TRBV3-2,TRBJ1-1,.,12,TGTGCCAGCAGCCCATATGGGACTGAAGCTTTCTTT,CASSPYGTEAFF
.,TRBV24-1,TRBJ1-1,.,13,TGTGCCACCAGTGGGACGGTGGGTGGTGAAGCTTTCTTT,CATSGTVGGEAFF
.,TRBV27,TRBJ1-4,.,18,TGTGCCAGCAGGTGGGGGGTAGGTTCCGGCTCGGATAATGAAAAACTGTTTTTT,CASRWGVGSGSDNEKLFF
.,TRBV7-2,TRBJ2-7,.,14,TGTGCCAGCAGCGGAGGGGGAGTCCCCTACGAGCAGTACTTC,CASSGGGVPYEQYF
.,TRBV6-5,TRBJ2-2,.,13,TGTGCCGGGGGTGGTATGTACACCGGGGAGCTGTTTTTT,CAGGGMYTGELFF
.,TRBV7-9,TRBJ1-4,.,17,TGTGCCAGCAGCTTAGGGGGTGGCAGTGCAACTAATGAAAAACTGTTTTTT,CASSLGGGSATNEKLFF
.,TRBV7-8,TRBJ2-5,.,15,TGTGCCAGCCGGCCCCCTACATCCCTCCAAGAGACCCAGTACTTC,CASRPPTSLQETQYF
TRBD2,TRBV3-1/TRBV3-2,TRBJ2-5,.,16,TGTGCCAGCAGCCAAGATCTTGGGACTACCTCGGGGACCCAGTACTTC,CASSQDLGTTSGTQYF
.,TRBV24-1,TRBJ2-3,.,15,TGTGCCACCAGTGATGCCGGGGCTCCCACAGATACGCAGTATTTT,CATSDAGAPTDTQYF
TRBD1,TRBV9,TRBJ1-2,.,15,TGTGCCAGCAGCCCCCAGGACAGGGTTAACTATGGCTACACCTTC,CASSPQDRVNYGYTF
.,TRBV4-2,TRBJ1-1,.,12,TGTGCCAGCAGCCAAGAAGGGCGGGAGGCTTTCTTT,CASSQEGREAFF
TRBD1,TRBV6-2/TRBV6-3,TRBJ2-2,.,16,TGTGCCAGCAGTTACTTGGGGACAGGGATTGGCGGGGAGCTGTTTTTT,CASSYLGTGIGGELFF
TRBD2,TRBV5-1,TRBJ2-1,.,16,TGCGCCAGCAGCTGGCCGCGGGAGGGGGCCTACAATGAGCAGTTCTTC,CASSWPREGAYNEQFF
.,TRBV24-1,TRBJ2-1,.,12,TGTGCCCGAGACGACAGGTTGAATGAGCAGTTCTTC,CARDDRLNEQFF
TRBD1,TRBV7-2,TRBJ1-2,.,14,TGTGCCAGCAGCAGGGGACAGCTTTTCTATGGCTACACCTTC,CASSRGQLFYGYTF
.,TRBV15,TRBJ1-4,once,17,TGTGCCACCAGCAGAGATAGAGTGGGGGCGCGGGGTGAAAAACTGTTTTTT,CATSRDRVGARGEKLFF
.,TRBV29-1,TRBJ2-1,once,14,TGCAGCGTTGAAAGGGAGGCAGGGGGAAATGAGCAGTTCTTC,CSVEREAGGNEQFF
.,TRBV19,TRBJ1-2,.,13,TGTGCCAGTAGTACAGGGATCCGCTATGGCTACACCTTC,CASSTGIRYGYTF
.,TRBV9,TRBJ1-2,.,14,TGTGCCAGCAGCGTAGGCCCACAGGGTCGGGGCTACACCTTC,CASSVGPQGRGYTF
TRBD2,TRBV19,TRBJ2-3,.,16,TGTGCCAGTAGCCTAGGAGCGGGGTTAAACACAGATACGCAGTATTTT,CASSLGAGLNTDTQYF
.,TRBV28,TRBJ2-7,once,13,TGTGCCAGCAGTTTTCCCGGGGGCTACGAGCAGTACTTC,CASSFPGGYEQYF
.,TRBV6-1,TRBJ1-2,few,14,TGTGCCAGCAGTGAAGCAGGGGGGTTCGGAGGCTACACCTTC,CASSEAGGFGGYTF
.,TRBV19,TRBJ1-1,once,11,TGTGCCAGTAGTTACATCACTGAAGCTTTCTTT,CASSYITEAFF
.,TRBV12-3/TRBV12-4,TRBJ1-2,.,13,TGTGCCAGCAGTTTACGGGGAGACTATGGCTACACCTTC,CASSLRGDYGYTF
TRBD1,TRBV28,TRBJ2-5,.,15,TGTGCCAGCAGTTCGAGACAGGGGTACCAAGAGACCCAGTACTTC,CASSSRQGYQETQYF
.,TRBV7-2,TRBJ2-7,.,15,TGTGCCAGCAGCTTAGTGGTGGGGTCCCCCTACGAGCAGTACTTC,CASSLVVGSPYEQYF
TRBD2,TRBV27,TRBJ2-1,.,14,TGTGCCAGCACCCCCGGGGGGGTCTACAATGAGCAGTTCTTC,CASTPGGVYNEQFF
.,TRBV4-1,TRBJ1-4,.,18,TGCGCCAGCAGCCAAGAAAAGGGGACAAGTGCAACTAATGAAAAACTGTTTTTT,CASSQEKGTSATNEKLFF
.,TRBV12-3/TRBV12-4,TRBJ2-1,.,12,TGTGCCAGCAGCTCTCAGTGGAATGAGCAGTTCTTC,CASSSQWNEQFF
.,TRBV12-3/TRBV12-4,TRBJ1-2,.,12,TGTGCCAGCAGTTTCAGGAACTATGGCTACACCTTC,CASSFRNYGYTF
.,TRBV3-1/TRBV3-2,TRBJ1-1,few,13,TGTGCCAGCAGCCAAGAAGGGGGAATTGAAGCTTTCTTT,CASSQEGGIEAFF
.,TRBV10-3,TRBJ1-5,.,14,TGTGCCATCAGTGAAGGGCTGATCGATCAGCCCCAGCATTTT,CAISEGLIDQPQHF
TRBD1,TRBV13,TRBJ1-1,few,16,TGTGCCAGCAGCTTAGGAGACAGGGGGCCTGACACTGAAGCTTTCTTT,CASSLGDRGPDTEAFF
.,TRBV4-1,TRBJ1-4,once,12,TGCGCCAGCAGCCAAGGGCACGGATTAATGTTTTTT,CASSQGHGLMFF
.,TRBV6-5,TRBJ1-4,.,13,TGTGCCAGCACCACTTTTCGGGGCGAAAAACTGTTTTTT,CASTTFRGEKLFF